The 31 T cell receptor beta chains presented below share a single source sample, sequenced in a study of T cells in Graves' hyperthyroidism and ophthalmopathy. From RNA transcripts, TCR beta CDR3 regions were amplified. Initially, a first-round RT-PCR of the TCR CDR3 employed the HTBI primer set. TCRdb re-derived calls from the multiplex PCR reads in MiXCR, one entry per CDR3 protein. The sample includes about 360,000 distinct CDR3 sequences, around 14% of them seen just once. Sequencing was done on a sample of blood. These receptors all stem from a woman aged 18-29 years with Graves' hyperthyroidism that later progressed to Graves' ophthalmopathy.

This clonotype was detected only a few times. The chain uses TRBV7-3 and TRBJ2-6; no reliable D call. V was shortened by 5 bases and J by 0 bases, with 14 bases between the two germline ends. Looked up from germline, CDR1 is SGHTA and CDR2 is FQGTGA. CDR3 length: 17 amino acids. CDR3 DNA sequence: TGTGCCAGCAGCGAATCTGGGGTTCCCTCTGGGGCCAACGTCCTGACTTTC. As protein: CASSESGVPSGANVLTF. Complete variable domain (other parts from reference TRBV7-3 and TRBJ2-6): GAGVSQTPSNKVTEKGKYVELRCDPISGHTALYWYRQSLGQGPEFLIYFQGTGAADDSGLPNDRFFAVRPEGSVSTLKIQRTERGDSAVYLCASSESGVPSGANVLTFGAGSRLTVL.

As to this clonotype: This sequence may be a read error, since a much larger clone differs from it by one base. The chain combines TRBV29-1 with TRBJ2-1; possibly TRBD2 for D (7 bases). V was pared by 7 bases and J by 9 bases, with 28 bases between. Germline V gene lookup returns CDR1 SQVTM and CDR2 ANQGSEA. The CDR3 length is 16 residues. The CDR3 is CSAWGASGPRLTEQFF. The CDR3 DNA reads as TGCAGCGCTTGGGGGGCTAGCGGTCCCAGGTTGACTGAGCAGTTCTTC.

The chain links TRBV19 to TRBJ2-7, with 9 positions matching TRBD2. From germline, CDR1 is LNHDA and CDR2 SQIVND (reference sequence). The J segment lost 3 bases and the V segment lost 5 bases, leaving 8 bases of the junction unmatched. This CDR3 is 15 amino acids long. Written as DNA, the CDR3 is TGTGCCAGTAGTCCCGCCACTAGCGGGTACTACGAGCAGTACTTC. Translated: CASSPATSGYYEQYF.

This clonotype has just a few counts. Here the CDR3 reads CAWRLRPYEQYF. The CDR3 nucleotides are TGTGCCTGGCGCCTCAGGCCTTACGAGCAGTACTTC. This chain uses TRBV30 with TRBJ2-7, with unresolved D. Germline V gives CDR1 GTSNPN, CDR2 SVGIG (reference sequence). The germline V and J ends were trimmed by 5 bases and 4 bases, with 12 bases remaining between them. The CDR3 length is 12 residues.

This clonotype was counted between two and nine times. The J gene is TRBJ2-3, the V gene TRBV9, with D possibly TRBD2 on 6 matching bases. Between the trimmed V and J ends, which lost 2 bases and 1 base, there was a span of 17 bases. Germline-derived CDR1 and CDR2 are SGDLS and YYNGEE. The CDR3 extends over 17 amino acids. The CDR3 DNA is TGTGCCAGCAGCGTCGAGGAGGGGTCCCGGGGCACAGATACGCAGTATTTT. It specifies CASSVEEGSRGTDTQYF. The full variable domain, rest sourced from reference TRBV9 and TRBJ2-3, is DSGVTQTPKHLITATGQRVTLRCSPRSGDLSVYWYQQSLDQGLQFLIQYYNGEERAKGNILERFSAQQFPDLHSELNLSSLELGDSALYFCASSVEEGSRGTDTQYFGPGTRLTVL.

There are many counts of this clonotype. The V call is TRBV28, the J call TRBJ2-3; no reliable D call. The V gene lost 5 bases and the J gene lost 2 bases, with 11 bases spanning the gap. Germline CDR1 is MDHEN and CDR2 is SYDVKM. This CDR3 has 14 amino acids. The CDR3 DNA reads TGTGCCAGCAGTCCCGTCCTACCCACAGATACGCAGTATTTT. It specifies CASSPVLPTDTQYF.

This clonotype was seen many times. The rearrangement links TRBV7-6 to TRBJ1-5, with 7 bases lining up with TRBD1. This CDR3 has 15 residues. J lost 5 bases, V lost 1 base, and 5 bases had no gene match. Germline V lookup: CDR1 SGHVS, CDR2 FNYEAQ. This chain's CDR3 is CASSLGTGTYQPQHF. CDR3 DNA: TGTGCCAGCAGCTTAGGGACAGGCACTTATCAGCCCCAGCATTTT.

This clonotype was counted ten times or more. The rearrangement links TRBV28 to TRBJ2-1, with D perhaps assigned TRBD1 or TRBD2 (5 bases each). The germline V gene has CDR1 MDHEN and CDR2 SYDVKM. This CDR3 spans 14 amino acids. Trimming removed 11 bases from V and 2 bases from J, with 16 bases in between. The CDR3 region has the DNA TGTGCCTCATACGAGGGGCACGCCTACAATGAGCAGTTCTTC. Residues: CASYEGHAYNEQFF. Based on the CDR3 plus reference TRBV28 and TRBJ2-1, the full variable domain is DVKVTQSSRYLVKRTGEKVFLECVQDMDHENMFWYRQDPGLGLRLIYFSYDVKMKEKGDIPEGYSVSREKKERFSLILESASTNQTSMYLCASYEGHAYNEQFFGPGTRLTVL.

This clonotype has a handful of counts. The V gene is TRBV20-1, the J gene TRBJ2-1; D remains ambiguous. V gave up 0 bases and J gave up 2 bases, with 11 bases separating them. The CDR3 covers 15 residues. Germline loops: CDR1 DFQATT, CDR2 SNEGSKA (reference sequence). The CDR3 region is CSARDLEAPYNEQFF. In nucleotides, the CDR3 is TGCAGTGCTAGAGATCTCGAGGCCCCCTACAATGAGCAGTTCTTC.

This clonotype was recorded at least ten times. Here the CDR3 reads CSARDKAGTSGSWAYEQYF. The CDR3 DNA is TGCAGTGCTAGAGATAAAGCCGGGACTAGCGGGAGTTGGGCCTACGAGCAGTACTTC. The rearrangement joins TRBV20-1 to TRBJ2-7, with TRBD2 matching 14 bases. The CDR3 has 19 amino acids. V dropped 0 bases and J dropped 2; count of bases not matched to a gene: 12. Germline V gene sequence: CDR1 DFQATT, CDR2 SNEGSKA (reference sequence).

Comment on this clonotype: This may stem from a read error, because a much larger clone lies one nucleotide away. The rearrangement links TRBV20-1 to TRBJ1-5; 9 bases fit TRBD1. The germline CDR1 and CDR2 sequences are DFQATT and SNEGSKA (reference sequence). The length of the CDR3 is 15 residues. CDR3 region: CNARTGENSNQPQHF. CDR3 nucleotide sequence: TGCAATGCGAGGACAGGGGAGAATAGCAATCAGCCCCAGCATTTT.

This clonotype was seen at least ten times. This sequence joins TRBV20-1 and TRBJ2-7; D is possibly TRBD1 (5 bases). The germline V gene encodes CDR1 DFQATT and CDR2 SNEGSKA (reference sequence). Trimming took off 3 bases at V and 5 bases at J, with 14 bases between the two ends. CDR3 length: 13 residues. CDR3: CSARVGEWDEQYF. The CDR3 DNA follows: TGCAGTGCTAGGGTAGGGGAATGGGACGAGCAGTACTTC.

This clonotype showed up just a few times. This chain joins TRBV28 and TRBJ2-3, with 7 positions matching TRBD2. Germline V gives CDR1 MDHEN, CDR2 SYDVKM. The V and J ends lost 4 bases and 5 bases, in that order; junction bases with no gene match: 12. The length of the CDR3 is 16 residues. CDR3 protein: CASSWWEGREQDTQYF. The CDR3 DNA follows: TGTGCCAGCAGTTGGTGGGAGGGGCGGGAGCAAGATACGCAGTATTTT.

This clonotype has a count of ten or more. This rearrangement joins TRBV12-3 or TRBV12-4 to TRBJ2-1, with a weak D call TRBD1 (6 bases). Trimming left V 5 bases short and J 3 bases short, with 14 bases between. CDR3 length equals 15 residues. CDR3 sequence: CASSPSGDGYNEQFF. The CDR3 DNA follows: TGTGCCAGCAGTCCCTCAGGGGACGGCTACAATGAGCAGTTCTTC.

This clonotype was detected many times. V gene TRBV2 combines with J gene TRBJ2-4, with no clear D. CDR1 and CDR2 from the germline V gene are SNHLY and FYNNEI. V lost 2 bases to trimming and J lost 0 bases, with 14 bases between them. This CDR3 spans 17 amino acids. The DNA for the CDR3 is TGTGCCAGCAGTGAAAGGTTTTTGGAGCTAGCCAAAAACATTCAGTACTTC. As protein: CASSERFLELAKNIQYF.

The CDR3 DNA follows: TGTGCCAGCAGTTCCGACAGGGACGGTGAGCAGTTCTTC. It encodes CASSSDRDGEQFF. The V gene is TRBV6-2 or TRBV6-3, the J gene TRBJ2-1, with 7 positions matching TRBD1. The J segment lost 9 bases and the V segment lost 4 bases, leaving 6 bases of the junction unmatched. The CDR3 length is 13 residues. CDR1 is MNHEY and CDR2 is SVGEGT in the germline V gene.

The chain uses TRBV19 and TRBJ2-1; D might be TRBD2 (6 bases). Germline V gives CDR1 LNHDA, CDR2 SQIVND (reference sequence). CDR3 length: 15 residues. Trimming removed 1 base at V and 2 bases at J, with 9 bases between. CDR3 coding DNA: TGTGCCAGTAGTATAGTTCCGGGAGCCTACAATGAGCAGTTCTTC. Its translation: CASSIVPGAYNEQFF.

The sample holds many counts of this clonotype. This sequence joins TRBV2 and TRBJ2-7; 9 nucleotides align to TRBD2. V shed 6 bases and J 5 bases; nucleotides not matched to a gene: 8. The CDR3 runs 14 residues. Germline-derived CDR1 and CDR2 are SNHLY and FYNNEI. The CDR3, as DNA: TGTGCCAGCAGAGGGACTAGCTTATACCACGAGCAGTACTTC. Protein product: CASRGTSLYHEQYF.

This clonotype was counted many times. The rearrangement joins TRBV2 to TRBJ2-3, with 12 bases matching TRBD2. J lost 6 bases, V lost 7 bases, and 8 bases had no gene match. The CDR3 has 15 amino acids. Germline V lookup: CDR1 SNHLY, CDR2 FYNNEI. The CDR3 bases are TGTGCCAGCAAAAGACTAGCGGGAGATTCGGATACGCAGTATTTT. Amino acids: CASKRLAGDSDTQYF.

This clonotype was seen ten or more times. The chain carries TRBV25-1 and TRBJ1-1, with D unresolved. CDR1 and CDR2 (germline): MGHDK, SYGVNS. There are 13 residues in the CDR3. V was clipped by 7 bases and J by 4 bases, with 13 bases between them. The CDR3 DNA sequence: TGTGCCAGCACCCCGGGATTTGTCACTGAAGCTTTCTTT. This gives the protein CASTPGFVTEAFF.

This clonotype has ten or more counts. The V and J genes are TRBV15 and TRBJ2-7; no firm D call. Trimming shortened V by 0 bases and J by 1 base, and 7 bases separated the two germline ends. CDR3 length: 14 amino acids. Germline lookup yields CDR1 LNHNV and CDR2 YYDKDF (reference sequence). For the CDR3, the DNA is TGTGCCACCAGCAGAGATCGACAATCCTACGAGCAGTACTTC. As protein: CATSRDRQSYEQYF.

This clonotype has a count of ten or more. V is TRBV7-9 and J is TRBJ2-5, with 7 nucleotides matching TRBD2. The CDR3 contains 14 residues. In germline, CDR1 is SEHNR, CDR2 FQNEAQ (reference sequence). V was clipped by 8 bases and J by 5 bases; unmatched bases: 11. This CDR3 is CASVGGRLWETQYF. CDR3 coding DNA: TGTGCCAGCGTCGGCGGGAGACTATGGGAGACCCAGTACTTC.

CDR3 protein: CASSQGRWPDNEQFF. The CDR3 nucleotides are TGTGCCAGCAGCCAAGGCCGGTGGCCCGACAATGAGCAGTTCTTC. The rearrangement uses TRBV3-1 and TRBJ2-1; no reliable D call. The CDR3 has 15 amino acids. With 1 base removed from V and 5 bases from J, the gap between germline ends came to 12 bases. CDR1 LGHDT and CDR2 YNNKEL come from the germline V gene (reference sequence).

The V and J genes are TRBV28 and TRBJ2-2; D tentatively fits TRBD1 or TRBD2 (5 bases each). Trimming took 11 bases from V and 5 from J, leaving 18 bases between them. The CDR3 consists of 14 residues. From germline, CDR1 is MDHEN and CDR2 SYDVKM. CDR3 region: CAGTTLGVTGELFF. In DNA, the CDR3 is TGTGCCGGCACCACCCTGGGGGTTACCGGGGAGCTGTTTTTT.

The chain carries TRBV29-1 and TRBJ2-2, with 9 bases aligning to TRBD2. V gave up 7 bases and J gave up 0 bases; unmatched junction bases: 9. The CDR3 has 16 residues. Germline V gene lookup returns CDR1 SQVTM and CDR2 ANQGSEA. CDR3 residues: CSAGASGTSNTGELFF. The DNA of the CDR3 is TGCAGCGCCGGGGCTAGCGGGACCTCGAACACCGGGGAGCTGTTTTTT.

Remarks on this clonotype: One end of the junction fails to match germline, which may point to a read error. J is TRBJ2-5 and V is TRBV28; weak D call: TRBD2 (6 bases). Germline V gene data show CDR1 as MDHEN and CDR2 as SYDVKM. This CDR3 contains 13 residues. The CDR3 nucleotides are TGTGCCAGCAGTTTGGGGCCGGGGGAGAACCAGTACTTC. It is translated as CASSLGPGENQYF.

In this sample, this clonotype turned up many times. The chain combines TRBV28 with TRBJ1-5, with 7 bases matching TRBD1. Germline CDR1 is MDHEN and CDR2 is SYDVKM. The CDR3 has 18 amino acids. Unmatched junction bases numbered 17, after V lost 6 bases and J lost 3 bases. The CDR3 loop reads CASSPGTARGVNNQPQHF. DNA of the CDR3: TGTGCCAGCAGCCCCGGGACAGCCCGAGGGGTAAACAATCAGCCCCAGCATTTT.

This clonotype was picked up a small number of times. The CDR3 coding sequence is TGCAGCGTTCGAGCTAGCGGGACGTACGAGCAGTACTTC. Translating it yields CSVRASGTYEQYF. The chain links TRBV29-1 to TRBJ2-7; 9 nucleotides align to TRBD2. CDR3 length: 13 amino acids. Germline V CDR1 and CDR2: SQVTM, ANQGSEA. Germline trimming cut 5 bases from V and 4 bases from J; bases unmatched to any gene: 6.

V usage is TRBV11-1 and J usage is TRBJ2-5; D call uncertain. Trimming cost V 3 bases and J 5 bases, with 10 bases left between them. The CDR3 totals 13 residues. Per the germline V gene, CDR1 is SGHAT and CDR2 is FQDESV (reference sequence). In DNA form, the CDR3 reads TGTGCCAGCAGCTTCTACTCGGAGGAGACCCAGTACTTC. Its protein product is CASSFYSEETQYF.

This clonotype has a count of ten or more. The chain couples TRBV7-8 to TRBJ1-4; D gene unclear. CDR1 is SGHVS and CDR2 is FQNEAQ in the germline V gene. The CDR3 contains 13 residues. V was clipped by 5 bases and J by 2 bases, with 6 bases between them. CDR3 amino acids: CASSGLTNEKLFF. The CDR3 bases are TGTGCCAGCAGCGGCTTGACTAATGAAAAACTGTTTTTT.

A few counts support this clonotype. V usage is TRBV2 and J usage is TRBJ2-2; unclear D gene. V lost 6 bases and J lost 2, with 10 bases in between. There are 14 residues in the CDR3. Germline CDR1 SNHLY, CDR2 FYNNEI. The CDR3 DNA sequence: TGTGCCAGCAGGTTCGAATTAAACACCGGGGAGCTGTTTTTT. This sequence encodes CASRFELNTGELFF.